The table lists the clone carrying this T cell receptor (beta chain) with a few counts. The sample is drawn from a study of cytotoxic CD8 clonotypes in ibrutinib-treated CLL. This CDR3 region has 12 residues. V was cut by 5 bases and J by 4 bases, with 8 bases left in between. Germline CDR1 reads KGHSH; CDR2 reads LQKENI. TCRdb's table, derived via immunoSEQ multiplex PCR, lists solely in-frame clones and lacks some. The repertoire consists of 55,000 to 80,000 clones, with roughly 57% occurring once and the leading ten covering roughly 14%. Sequenced material: PBMCs, taken after 12 months of ibrutinib treatment. This TCR was sampled from a human donor with chronic lymphocytic leukemia. This chain links TRBV18 with TRBJ2-5; TRBD1 is a possible D gene (5 bases). CDR3 loop: CASSNQGETQYF. DNA of the CDR3: TGTGCCAGCTCAAACCAGGGAGAGACCCAGTACTTC.